A single sample gave rise to the 6 T cell receptor beta chains below, sequenced in a study of cytomegalovirus exposure and HLA in healthy donors (dated by TCRdb to 2015 to 2018). The library was built by means of the immunoSEQ multiplex PCR assay. For the multiplex PCR, a mixture combining 60 forward primers for TCR Vbeta segments and 13 reverse primers for TCR Jbeta segments was used. TCRdb obtained this table from immuneACCESS and retained in-frame rearrangements with V and J assigned. These tables miss some clones; where compared with another copy, unresolved V genes account for less than half of the shortfall, and the remainder is unexplained. The sample table contains around 140,000 clones; only one count was recorded for 70% to 85% of them. In total, the top ten clones hold less than 2% of the sample. The material sequenced was PBMCs. The source is a woman aged 40-49 years in good health and CMV-seronegative.

The chain joins TRBV11-3 to TRBJ2-5, with 9 bases aligning to TRBD2. J lost 3 bases, V lost 3 bases, and 14 bases had no gene match. CDR1 SGHNT and CDR2 YENEEA come from the germline V gene. The CDR3 is 18 residues long. CDR3 in amino acids: CASSFSLAGSPGEETQYF. CDR3 nucleotide sequence: TGTGCCAGCAGCTTCTCGCTAGCGGGATCCCCCGGGGAAGAGACCCAGTACTTC.

The chain has TRBV19 and TRBJ1-1, with 8 bases fitting TRBD1. The CDR3 sequence is 14 residues long. V lost 0 bases to trimming and J lost 5 bases; unmatched junction nucleotides: 2. Germline V gives CDR1 LNHDA, CDR2 SQIVND (reference sequence). The CDR3 reads CASSIDYRGTEAFF. DNA for the CDR3: TGTGCCAGTAGTATAGATTACAGGGGGACTGAAGCTTTCTTT.

The V gene is TRBV7-9, the J gene TRBJ1-5; D ambiguous. V lost 1 base to trimming and J lost 0 bases, with 7 bases between them. This CDR3 has 15 residues. CDR1 is SEHNR and CDR2 is FQNEAQ in the germline V gene (reference sequence). CDR3 sequence: CASSLGGYSNQPQHF. CDR3 sequence (DNA): TGTGCCAGCAGCTTAGGAGGTTATAGCAATCAGCCCCAGCATTTT.

This clone was picked up a small number of times. The rearrangement uses TRBV4-3 and TRBJ2-3; D is uncertain. Germline loops: CDR1 LGHNA, CDR2 YSLEER. Trimming took 0 bases from V and 3 from J, leaving 10 bases between them. The CDR3 covers 15 residues. The CDR3 DNA follows: TGCGCCAGCAGCCAAGATAGGATGGAGACAGATACGCAGTATTTT. Protein: CASSQDRMETDTQYF.

The chain has TRBV7-2 and TRBJ2-7; 7 positions match TRBD2. Trimming cost V 1 base and J 2 bases; bases outside gene matches: 5. Germline-derived CDR1 and CDR2 are SGHTA and FQGNSA. This CDR3 is 15 amino acids long. Here the CDR3 DNA reads TGTGCCAGCAGCTTAGTGCTAGCGGTTACCTACGAGCAGTACTTC. This codes for CASSLVLAVTYEQYF.

This clone was counted only a few times. J is TRBJ1-3 and V is TRBV9, with 9 bases lining up with TRBD1. The CDR3 covers 17 residues. V lost 3 bases to trimming and J lost 4 bases; unmatched junction nucleotides: 11. Looked up from germline, CDR1 is SGDLS and CDR2 is YYNGEE. This CDR3 is CASSGRETGGDGNTIYF. The CDR3, as DNA: TGTGCCAGCAGCGGGCGGGAAACAGGGGGCGACGGAAACACCATATATTTT. The variable domain in full, completed from reference TRBV9 and TRBJ1-3, reads DSGVTQTPKHLITATGQRVTLRCSPRSGDLSVYWYQQSLDQGLQFLIQYYNGEERAKGNILERFSAQQFPDLHSELNLSSLELGDSALYFCASSGRETGGDGNTIYFGEGSWLTVV.